The TCR beta chain under discussion was sequenced for a study of breast tumors, draining lymph nodes, adjacent tissues. General study results and limits: That most tumor T cells come from lymph nodes remained unproven. Luminal-like breast cancer showed significantly higher tumor–nontumor repertoire similarity than basal-like.

Breast cancer patients provided tissue from their axillary draining lymph nodes. With respect to this clonotype: What it binds is unknown. A read error may be the cause here, since a much bigger clone is one base away.

TCRdb analysed the multiplex PCR reads with MiXCR anew, one entry per CDR3 protein. The sample includes approximately 230,000 distinct CDR3 sequences, under 40% seen only once; the top ten take over 3.5%. The CDR3 loop spans 13 amino acids. Germline CDR1 is SGHKS and CDR2 is YYEKEE (reference sequence). Trimming stripped 6 bases from V and 7 bases from J, with 16 bases between. The gene calls are TRBV5-5 and TRBJ1-2, with D possibly being TRBD1 (5 bases). The receptor's source is a female donor with breast cancer. Some clones in this sample may be carry-over from other donors' samples. Sequenced sample: axillary lymph node tissue. CDR3 amino acids: CASKGGGAGGYTF. The CDR3, as DNA: TGTGCCAGCAAGGGAGGCGGGGCGGGTGGCTACACCTTC. The full variable domain, in which reference TRBV5-5 and TRBJ1-2 provide the parts outside the CDR3, is DAGVTQSPTHLIKTRGQQVTLRCSPISGHKSVSWYQQVLGQGPQFIFQYYEKEERGRGNFPDRFSARQFPNYSSELNVNALLLGDSALYLCASKGGGAGGYTFGSGTRLTVV.